The 25 T cell receptor beta chains presented below share a single source sample, sequenced in a study of tumor-infiltrating lymphocytes in primary liver carcinoma. Total RNA and DNA came together from roughly 20-30 mg of bulk tissue without cell sorting. cDNA specific to TCR beta was made from 500 ng of total RNA, with a constant-region primer employed for priming. Researchers made the TCR beta libraries by running three nested multiplex PCR rounds with slightly modified ARM-PCR. The first two PCR rounds, approximately 11 cycles each, used TRBV1-TRBV30 forward primers and a C-beta reverse primer. TCRdb reanalysed the multiplex PCR reads using MiXCR and keeps one entry per CDR3 protein. The table has 20,000 to 30,000 distinct CDR3 sequences, 60% to 85% seen once. The sequenced sample was liver tumor tissue from sampling region 3. Subset given: tumor region T3, left-lateral pole. All receptors derive from a man aged 40-49 years with primary liver carcinoma and hepatitis B virus infection.

With regard to this clonotype: Relative to the germline gene, one junction end is altered; a read error may explain this. The chain links TRBV12-3 or TRBV12-4 to TRBJ2-7; 11 bases agree with TRBD1. The CDR3 runs to 15 residues. CDR3 bases: TGTACCAGCAGTTTAGGACAGGGGGCCAACTACAAGCAATACTTC. It yields the protein CTSSLGQGANYKQYF.

Note on this clonotype: Its ends do not fully match the called genes, so a read error is possible. This sequence joins TRBV11-2 and TRBJ1-2, with D possibly matching TRBD1 (6 bases). CDR3 length: 11 amino acids. Germline-derived CDR1 and CDR2 are SGHAT and FQNNGV. DNA of the CDR3: TGTGCCGGCAGTGGACAGTATGGCTACACCTTC. Residues: CAGSGQYGYTF.

Turning to this clonotype: Compared with germline, one end of the junction differs, possibly owing to a read error. The chain joins TRBV11-2 to TRBJ1-4; D is ambiguous. This CDR3 region has 16 residues. CDR1 and CDR2 from the germline V gene are SGHAT and FQNNGV. CDR3 nucleotide sequence: TGTGCCAGAAGCAAGACGCCAGGAGGAACGAATGAAAAACTGATTTTT. Its protein is CARSKTPGGTNEKLIF.

Details on this clonotype: Since no conserved phenylalanine or tryptophan closes the CDR3, a read error is the likely cause. J is TRBJ2-4 and V is TRBV6-6; D possibly corresponds to TRBD1 (6 bases). V lost 6 bases to trimming and J lost 0 bases, with 15 bases between them. CDR3 length equals 16 residues. CDR1 MNHNY and CDR2 SVGAGI come from the germline V gene (reference sequence). CDR3 sequence reads: CASRGQIGLAKNIQYS. The CDR3 DNA sequence: TGTGCCAGCAGAGGACAGATTGGATTAGCCAAAAACATTCAGTACTCC.

In regard to this clonotype: Since the CDR3 does not end with the conserved phenylalanine or tryptophan, this likely comes from a read error. V gene TRBV9 combines with J gene TRBJ2-7; D possibly uses TRBD1 or TRBD2 (5 bases each). Germline CDR1 and CDR2: SGDLS and YYNGEE. Trimming took off 2 bases at V and 4 bases at J, with 13 bases between the two ends. This CDR3 comprises 14 residues. The DNA for the CDR3 is TGTGCCAGCAGCGTGGGGACCGGGATATACGAGCAGTACTTG. Translated, it gives CASSVGTGIYEQYL.

Points on this clonotype: The conserved final phenylalanine or tryptophan is absent from the CDR3, which likely points to a read error. The chain carries TRBV28 and TRBJ1-1, with 8 bases matching TRBD1. The ends lost 5 bases at V and 11 bases at J; junction bases unmatched: 13. Per germline, CDR1 MDHEN and CDR2 SYDVKM. This CDR3 region has 14 residues. CDR3 residues: CASSARTGMFLAFL. The DNA for the CDR3 is TGTGCCAGCAGTGCTCGGACAGGGATGTTTTTGGCTTTCCTT.

A word on this clonotype: A read error is likely, as this CDR3 ends without the conserved phenylalanine or tryptophan. The DNA is omitted, as the CDR3 cannot be located on it reliably, and the CDR3 follows TCRdb's listing. The J gene is TRBJ2-4, the V gene TRBV12-3 or TRBV12-4; no DNA check was done on the table's D call, TRBD1. The CDR3 spans 18 residues, counting both ends. The CDR3 spells CASSLWGGADITKNIRHI.

This clonotype was counted between two and nine times. A much larger clone sits a single nucleotide away, making a read error possible. This chain connects TRBV15 to TRBJ1-6, with 7 nucleotides matching TRBD1. Germline CDR1 is LNHNV and CDR2 is YYDKDF (reference sequence). This CDR3 spans 15 amino acids. V was pared by 5 bases and J by 8 bases, with 9 bases of the junction left unmatched. CDR3 in DNA: TGTGCCACCAGCGGAGCAGACAGGGTTTATTCACCCCTCCACTTT. This codes for CATSGADRVYSPLHF.

Regarding this clonotype: A read error may produce the germline difference seen at one junction end. The V gene is TRBV6-1, the J gene TRBJ1-2, with unresolved D. The CDR3 length is 16 residues. CDR1 and CDR2 from the germline V gene are MNHNS and SASEGT. The CDR3 here is CASSKGVGRPDYGYTF. DNA of the CDR3: TGTGCTAGCAGTAAAGGTGTCGGCAGACCTGACTATGGTTACACCTTC.

The table lists this clonotype with a count of one. The chain is built from TRBV21-1 and TRBJ2-2; no check of the table's D call, TRBD1, against the DNA was made. TRBV21-1 is termed a pseudogene. The CDR3 extends over 15 amino acids. Written as DNA, the CDR3 is TGTGTCAGCATACCGGGACAGGGGGGCACCGGGGAGCTGTTTTTT. Protein: CVSIPGQGGTGELFF.

Turning to this clonotype: An end of the junction does not agree with germline; a read error may underlie this. This chain connects TRBV6-6 to TRBJ1-2; D is ambiguous. Looked up from germline, CDR1 is MNHNY and CDR2 is SVGAGI (reference sequence). The CDR3 is made up of 14 amino acids. This chain's CDR3 is CASSGTEGGYGYIF. The CDR3 DNA sequence: TGTGCCAGCAGCGGAACAGAGGGCGGCTATGGCTACATCTTC.

This clonotype is a singleton in its sample. Since a much larger clone is just one base distant, this may be a read error. The chain carries TRBV7-2 and TRBJ2-7; TRBD1 aligns across 7 bases. The CDR3 runs to 12 residues. Germline V gene data show CDR1 as SGHTA and CDR2 as FQGNSA. V lost 8 bases to trimming and J lost 1 base; unmatched junction nucleotides: 2. The CDR3 is CASGQESYEQYF. CDR3 nucleotides: TGTGCCAGCGGACAGGAATCCTACGAGCAGTACTTC. Variable domain in full (rest from reference TRBV7-2 and TRBJ2-7): GAGVSQSPSNKVTEKGKDVELRCDPISGHTALYWYRQSLGQGLEFLIYFQGNSAPDKSGLPSDRFSAERTGGSVSTLTIQRTQQEDSAVYLCASGQESYEQYFGPGTRLTVT.

The chain has TRBV7-9 and TRBJ2-7; D tentatively reads TRBD1 or TRBD2 (5 bases each). Trimming cost V 2 bases and J 11 bases, with 19 bases left between them. Germline values: CDR1 SEHNR, CDR2 FQNEAQ (reference sequence). The CDR3 is 14 residues long. The CDR3 nucleotides are TGTGCCAGCAGCTTATGGGGGTCCCTTGAGAAGAAGTACTTC. Encoded protein: CASSLWGSLEKKYF.

Concerning this clonotype: A much larger clone is a single base away; this may be a read error. The J gene is TRBJ1-5, the V gene TRBV28; possibly TRBD1 for D (5 bases). The germline gives CDR1 MDHEN, CDR2 SYDVKM. There are 14 residues in the CDR3. V shed 6 bases and J shed 3 bases, with 12 bases lying between them. The CDR3 protein is CASSIGEVNQPQHF. In DNA, the CDR3 is TGTGCCAGCAGCATAGGGGAAGTCAATCAGCCCCAGCATTTT.

As for this clonotype: In this CDR3 the conserved last residue, phenylalanine or tryptophan, is missing, so a read error is likely. The chain recombines TRBV29-1 with TRBJ2-5; the match to TRBD1 covers 10 bases. This CDR3 is 15 amino acids long. CDR1 is SQVTM and CDR2 is ANQGSEA in the germline V gene. Here the CDR3 reads CNVETDRGWGETQYL. The CDR3, as DNA: TGCAACGTTGAAACGGACAGGGGGTGGGGTGAGACCCAGTACCTC.

Details on this clonotype: Relative to the germline gene, one junction end is altered; a read error may explain this. The V call is TRBV6-1, the J call TRBJ1-1; 7 bases are a match to TRBD1. The germline CDR1 and CDR2 sequences are MNHNS and SASEGT. CDR3 length equals 14 residues. This CDR3 reads CASRRQGAVNEVFF. The CDR3 nucleotides read TGTGCCAGTCGAAGACAGGGAGCTGTGAATGAAGTTTTCTTT.

The genes are TRBV10-3 and TRBJ1-5; no clear D gene. CDR1 and CDR2 (germline): ENHRY, SYGVKD. V was cut by 4 bases and J by 13 bases, with 20 bases left in between. The CDR3 is made up of 14 amino acids. In DNA, the CDR3 is TGTGCCATCAGTGTGTATGAGGGCGATCGGCCTCAGCATTTT. Translation: CAISVYEGDRPQHF.

For this clonotype: This is likely a read error, given that the CDR3 carries no conserved phenylalanine or tryptophan at its end. The chain recombines TRBV4-1 with TRBJ2-1, with D hard to call. Germline assignment: CDR1 MGHRA and CDR2 YSYEKL. The CDR3 is made up of 15 amino acids. CDR3 nucleotides: TGCGCCAACAGCCCGATCGGTAACAACAACAATGAGCAGTTCCTC. Its translation is CANSPIGNNNNEQFL.

The CDR3 DNA reads TGTGCCAGCAGTTTATACCCAGGGTCCAACACCGGGGAGCTGTTTTTT. This gives the protein CASSLYPGSNTGELFF. The V call is TRBV12-3 or TRBV12-4, the J call TRBJ2-2; D is perhaps TRBD1 (5 bases). The V end lost 2 bases, the J end lost 2 bases, and 12 bases lay between the germline ends. This CDR3 is built from 16 residues.

A word on this clonotype: The junction differs from germline at one of its ends, possibly a read error. This sequence joins TRBV29-1 and TRBJ2-1, with D maybe TRBD1 (6 bases). From germline, CDR1 is SQVTM and CDR2 ANQGSEA. The CDR3 extends over 12 amino acids. The CDR3 is CSARPRGNEQFF. The CDR3 DNA follows: TGCAGCGCCCGCCCAAGGGGGAATGAGCAATTCTTT.

This chain joins TRBV30 and TRBJ2-1; 7 bases fit TRBD2. The CDR3 has 18 amino acids. The germline CDR1 and CDR2 sequences are GTSNPN and SVGIG (reference sequence). With 4 bases clipped from V and 7 bases from J, the junction kept 22 bases outside the gene matches. The CDR3 loop reads CAWNALGWTRGKENEQFF. In nucleotides, the CDR3 is TGTGCCTGGAATGCCCTAGGATGGACTAGAGGGAAGGAAAATGAGCAGTTCTTC.

Turning to this clonotype: One end of the junction does not line up with germline, which may come from a read error. The V gene is TRBV4-2, the J gene TRBJ2-5; D gene ambiguous. The CDR3 loop spans 14 amino acids. Germline CDR1 reads LGHNA; CDR2 reads YNFKEQ. CDR3 bases: TGTGACGGCAGCCTCGGAAGGGTCCAAGAGACCCAGAACTTC. Its translation is CDGSLGRVQETQNF.

About this clonotype itself: Sequence at one end of the junction differs from germline and may be a read error. The V and J genes are TRBV11-2 and TRBJ2-2; maybe TRBD2 (6 bases). Per the germline V gene, CDR1 is SGHAT and CDR2 is FQNNGV. CDR3 length: 17 residues. CDR3 loop: CASSLTLGGVNTVELFF. CDR3 nucleotides: TGTGCCAGCAGCTTAACATTAGGAGGGGTGAATACCGTGGAGCTGTTTTTT.

As to this clonotype: The junction differs from germline at one of its ends, possibly a read error. This rearrangement joins TRBV7-8 to TRBJ2-3; D is possibly TRBD2 (6 bases). CDR1 is SGHVS, CDR2 FQNEAQ, per germline. The CDR3 loop spans 15 amino acids. Written as DNA, the CDR3 is TGTGCAAGCAGCCCTGGTGCGGGATCGGGGGATACGCAGTTTTTT. Its protein is CASSPGAGSGDTQFF.

The chain links TRBV10-3 to TRBJ1-5; D is uncertain. Deletions cut 4 bases from V and 12 bases from J, with 19 bases between. The germline CDR1 and CDR2 sequences are ENHRY and SYGVKD. This CDR3 region has 14 residues. CDR3 DNA: TGTGCCATCAGTGGGTATGAGTGCGATCACCACCAGCATTTT. Its protein product is CAISGYECDHHQHF.